One sample yielded the 3 T cell receptor beta chains listed below, sequenced in a study of blood T cells in healthy people across ages. Through a sample-barcoded 5' primer and a J-beta primer mix, a second PCR was run for 7 to 11 cycles. TCRdb called the 5' RACE reads again in MiXCR, with one record for every CDR3 protein. This table has 1.8 million or so distinct CDR3 sequences, approximately 40% appearing once. Sequenced: blood. Source of these receptors: a human donor in good health.

The chain employs TRBV7-9 and TRBJ2-3, with TRBD1 identical over 7 bases. CDR1 is SEHNR, CDR2 FQNEAQ, per germline (reference sequence). This CDR3 has 17 amino acids. The J segment lost 2 bases and the V segment lost 5 bases, leaving 13 bases of the junction unmatched. The CDR3 sequence is CASSLSYRGAVTDTQYF. The CDR3 DNA is TGTGCCAGCAGCCTAAGCTACAGGGGCGCTGTCACAGATACGCAGTATTTT.

This chain links TRBV20-1 with TRBJ2-7; tentative D call: TRBD2 (6 bases). Trimming removed 3 bases from V and 0 bases from J, with 12 bases in between. The length of the CDR3 is 14 residues. Looked up from germline, CDR1 is DFQATT and CDR2 is SNEGSKA (reference sequence). CDR3: CSASRDSGSYEQYF. The CDR3 DNA sequence: TGCAGTGCTAGCAGGGACTCGGGCTCCTACGAGCAGTACTTC.

V and J are TRBV3-1 and TRBJ1-2, with TRBD1 matching 7 bases. The CDR3 has 15 residues. Germline V gene data show CDR1 as LGHDT and CDR2 as YNNKEL (reference sequence). V shed 7 bases, J shed 3 bases, and the junction held 11 bases outside the gene matches. The CDR3 loop is CASNPSDRHYYGYTF. DNA for the CDR3: TGTGCCAGCAACCCTTCGGACAGGCACTACTATGGCTACACCTTC.